These 27 T cell receptor beta chains were sequenced from one sample in a study of shared T cell receptors in the human thymus. Only in-frame clones appear in the TCRdb table, and some are missing; sequencing was by immunoSEQ multiplex PCR. The profile shows some 760,000 clones, 70% to 90% of them singletons. The same sample was also used in a study of human thymus T cells.

The source material was thymocytes. Every receptor here comes from a girl under three years old with a congenital heart defect.

The chain joins TRBV11-2 to TRBJ1-3; 8 nucleotides align to TRBD1. CDR1 and CDR2 (germline): SGHAT, FQNNGV. CDR3 size: 19 residues. The junction had 18 bases not matched to a gene; V was cut back by 5 bases and J by 3 bases. The CDR3 is CASSRPDRESLGFGNTIYF. CDR3 DNA sequence: TGTGCCAGCAGCCGCCCGGACAGGGAGTCACTCGGATTTGGAAACACCATATATTTT.

V usage is TRBV5-1 and J usage is TRBJ1-2, with unresolved D. This CDR3 spans 12 amino acids. CDR1 and CDR2 from the germline V gene are SGHRS and YFSETQ. Trimming took 7 bases from V and 5 from J, leaving 12 bases between them. CDR3 in amino acids: CASRPGEYGYTF. The CDR3 DNA reads TGCGCCAGCCGACCCGGAGAGTATGGCTACACCTTC.

V gene TRBV5-1 combines with J gene TRBJ2-1; D is ambiguous. CDR1 SGHRS and CDR2 YFSETQ come from the germline V gene. The ends were cut back, 10 bases at V and 5 bases at J, with 7 bases in the middle. The CDR3 extends over 10 amino acids. The chain's CDR3 is CARQDNEQFF. The CDR3 DNA is TGCGCCCGACAAGACAATGAGCAGTTCTTC.

This clone turned up a few times. This rearrangement joins TRBV19 to TRBJ1-5; 7 bases agree with TRBD1. This CDR3 is 15 amino acids long. V was pared by 6 bases and J by 5 bases, with 10 bases of the junction left unmatched. Germline lookup yields CDR1 LNHDA and CDR2 SQIVND (reference sequence). This CDR3 is CASSLTKGAHQPQHF. CDR3 nucleotide sequence: TGTGCCAGTAGCCTTACCAAGGGGGCCCATCAGCCCCAGCATTTT. The variable domain in full, with the rest retrieved from reference TRBV19 and TRBJ1-5, is DGGITQSPKYLFRKEGQNVTLSCEQNLNHDAMYWYRQDPGQGLRLIYYSQIVNDFQKGDIAEGYSVSREKKESFPLTVTSAQKNPTAFYLCASSLTKGAHQPQHFGDGTRLSIL.

This clone has more than one count but fewer than ten. The V and J genes are TRBV6-1 and TRBJ1-3; D is unresolved. V was trimmed by 9 bases and J by 7 bases, leaving 16 bases between them. This CDR3 is built from 13 residues. Germline CDR1 reads MNHNS; CDR2 reads SASEGT. The CDR3 region has the DNA TGTGCCAGTACTCCGGGTGACTCTAACACCATATATTTT. Translation: CASTPGDSNTIYF.

This clone is a singleton in its sample. This chain connects TRBV7-2 to TRBJ1-1, with 8 bases identical to TRBD1. V shed 6 bases, J shed 8 bases, and the junction held 20 bases outside the gene matches. Germline V CDR1 and CDR2: SGHTA, FQGNSA. The CDR3 is 17 residues long. This chain's CDR3 is CASSPHHNRGATMEAFF. In DNA, the CDR3 is TGTGCCAGCAGTCCCCATCACAACAGGGGGGCGACGATGGAAGCTTTCTTT.

This rearrangement joins TRBV27 to TRBJ2-7; D unresolved. The germline V gene encodes CDR1 MNHEY and CDR2 SMNVEV (reference sequence). The V end was cut by 3 bases, the J end by 9 bases, with 9 bases between. The CDR3 is made up of 11 amino acids. The CDR3 nucleotides are TGTGCCAGCAGTTTTTTGCGTGTGCAGTACTTC. Protein: CASSFLRVQYF.

The V call is TRBV6-5, the J call TRBJ2-2; D possibly corresponds to TRBD1 (6 bases). The ends were cut back, 6 bases at V and 4 bases at J, with 9 bases in the middle. CDR3 length equals 13 residues. Germline V lookup: CDR1 MNHEY, CDR2 SVGAGI. DNA for the CDR3: TGTGCCAGCAGGTGGACAGTCACCGGGGAGCTGTTTTTT. This codes for CASRWTVTGELFF.

The chain links TRBV5-6 to TRBJ2-1; TRBD2 agrees at 8 bases. V lost 6 bases, J lost 7 bases, and 9 bases stayed unmatched. The CDR3 length is 14 residues. Germline values: CDR1 SGHDT, CDR2 YYEEEE. This CDR3 reads CASNGGVGINEQFF. The DNA of the CDR3 is TGTGCCAGCAACGGGGGGGTAGGAATAAATGAGCAGTTCTTC.

CDR3 sequence reads: CASTKGDTTYEQYF. The CDR3 DNA follows: TGTGCCAGCACCAAAGGGGACACTACCTACGAGCAGTACTTC. V gene TRBV7-2 combines with J gene TRBJ2-7, with D perhaps matching TRBD1 (6 bases). Trimming removed 7 bases at V and 2 bases at J, with 15 bases between. The germline V gene encodes CDR1 SGHTA and CDR2 FQGNSA. The CDR3 totals 14 residues.

This rearrangement joins TRBV27 to TRBJ2-5, with 10 bases fitting TRBD1. The J call may be in error: the DNA end matches TRBJ2-7 better. The length of the CDR3 is 14 residues. The germline V gene encodes CDR1 MNHEY and CDR2 SMNVEV (reference sequence). The CDR3 nucleotides are TGTGCCAGCTCGGAACCGGGACAGGGGAACGAGCAGTACTTC. This translates into CASSEPGQGNEQYF.

V and J are TRBV25-1 and TRBJ1-1; unclear D gene. Deletions cut 6 bases from V and 0 bases from J, with 14 bases between. Germline V gene sequence: CDR1 MGHDK, CDR2 SYGVNS. This CDR3 contains 15 residues. CDR3 bases: TGTGCCAGCAGAGCGACCGGGTGGTTGAACACTGAAGCTTTCTTT. It codes for CASRATGWLNTEAFF.

The chain uses TRBV10-2 and TRBJ1-1; no reliable D call. The ends were cut back, 0 bases at V and 5 bases at J, with 13 bases in the middle. CDR3 size: 15 residues. In germline, CDR1 is WSHSY, CDR2 SAAADI. CDR3 coding DNA: TGCGCCAGCAGTGAGTCGATTGACCGGCGGACTGAAGCTTTCTTT. This sequence encodes CASSESIDRRTEAFF.

The genes are TRBV7-2 and TRBJ1-1, with D possibly matching TRBD1 (5 bases). Between the trimmed V and J ends, which lost 5 bases and 1 base, there was a span of 8 bases. The CDR3 consists of 13 residues. Germline lookup yields CDR1 SGHTA and CDR2 FQGNSA. CDR3 protein: CASSGHQNTEAFF. CDR3 DNA sequence: TGTGCCAGCAGCGGACACCAGAACACTGAAGCTTTCTTT.

In this sample, this clone turned up once. The chain uses TRBV2 and TRBJ2-3; D remains ambiguous. The CDR3 length is 18 residues. In germline, CDR1 is SNHLY, CDR2 FYNNEI. V was clipped by 7 bases and J by 1 base, with 24 bases between them. CDR3 DNA sequence: TGTGCCAGCAAGCAGACTGACGAGCGTAACTGGTGCACAGATACGCAGTATTTT. Its protein product is CASKQTDERNWCTDTQYF.

A single count supports this clone. The chain couples TRBV6-1 to TRBJ1-1; 9 bases are a match to TRBD1. V lost 2 bases, J lost 8 bases, and 12 bases stayed unmatched. In germline, CDR1 is MNHNS, CDR2 SASEGT. This CDR3 comprises 16 residues. The CDR3 here is CASSEKMTGGGLEAFF. In DNA, the CDR3 is TGTGCCAGCAGTGAAAAGATGACAGGGGGAGGTTTAGAAGCTTTCTTT.

The V gene is TRBV6-1, the J gene TRBJ1-2, with D uncertain. In germline, CDR1 is MNHNS, CDR2 SASEGT. This CDR3 has 14 residues. The V and J ends lost 2 bases and 0 bases respectively, with 7 bases between them. The CDR3 DNA follows: TGTGCCAGCAGTGAATCAGTCACTAACTATGGCTACACCTTC. It yields the protein CASSESVTNYGYTF.

The V and J genes are TRBV10-3 and TRBJ1-1; D is possibly TRBD1 (5 bases). V was cut by 2 bases and J by 5 bases, with 12 bases left in between. Germline V CDR1 and CDR2: ENHRY, SYGVKD. The CDR3 is made up of 14 amino acids. The CDR3 loop reads CAISELFQGTEAFF. Written as DNA, the CDR3 is TGTGCCATCAGTGAGCTTTTTCAGGGAACTGAAGCTTTCTTT.

J is TRBJ2-2 and V is TRBV5-1, with TRBD2 matching over 10 bases. The J segment lost 1 base and the V segment lost 3 bases, leaving 6 bases of the junction unmatched. Germline CDR1 is SGHRS and CDR2 is YFSETQ. The CDR3 has 17 amino acids. The CDR3 loop reads CASSWGRTSGNTGELFF. Written as DNA, the CDR3 is TGCGCCAGCAGCTGGGGGCGGACTAGCGGGAACACCGGGGAGCTGTTTTTT.

The chain has TRBV28 and TRBJ1-2; 9 bases map to TRBD1. The CDR3 loop spans 16 amino acids. CDR1 MDHEN and CDR2 SYDVKM come from the germline V gene. V dropped 9 bases and J dropped 3; count of bases not matched to a gene: 14. The CDR3 DNA reads as TGTGCCAGTTTCGGGACAGGGAGTCCCACCGACTATGGCTACACCTTC. Residues: CASFGTGSPTDYGYTF.

The chain couples TRBV5-6 to TRBJ1-1; D remains ambiguous. CDR1 is SGHDT, CDR2 YYEEEE, per germline. Trimming cost V 0 bases and J 5 bases, with 8 bases left between them. This CDR3 spans 13 amino acids. The CDR3 DNA is TGTGCCAGCAGCTTGGCCGGGTGGACTGAAGCTTTCTTT. Amino acids: CASSLAGWTEAFF.

This clone was observed once. The rearrangement uses TRBV28 and TRBJ2-3; D uncertain. Germline V gene data show CDR1 as MDHEN and CDR2 as SYDVKM. The CDR3 contains 16 residues. V was clipped by 3 bases and J by 6 bases, with 19 bases between them. The CDR3 sequence: CASSFDNPLLGDTQYF. CDR3 DNA sequence: TGTGCCAGCAGTTTTGACAATCCCCTCTTGGGCGATACGCAGTATTTT.

The V call is TRBV14, the J call TRBJ2-3, with 8 bases fitting TRBD2. This CDR3 is 16 amino acids long. Trimming removed 5 bases from V and 4 bases from J; junction bases left unmatched: 11. Germline loops: CDR1 SGHDN, CDR2 FVKESK. For the CDR3, the DNA is TGTGCCAGCAGCTCAGACACGGGGGGGCCGGCAGATACGCAGTATTTT. This codes for CASSSDTGGPADTQYF.

This clone was counted between two and nine times. This chain joins TRBV5-6 and TRBJ1-1; D ambiguous. The CDR3 is 13 residues long. Germline assignment: CDR1 SGHDT and CDR2 YYEEEE. Trimming shortened V by 0 bases and J by 8 bases, and 11 bases separated the two germline ends. The CDR3 DNA reads TGTGCCAGCAGCTTGGGAGCAGGACTGGAAGCTTTCTTT. It specifies CASSLGAGLEAFF. The full variable domain, rest sourced from reference TRBV5-6 and TRBJ1-1, is DAGVTQSPTHLIKTRGQQVTLRCSPKSGHDTVSWYQQALGQGPQFIFQYYEEEERQRGNFPDRFSGHQFPNYSSELNVNALLLGDSALYLCASSLGAGLEAFFGQGTRLTVV.

About this clone itself: Other DNA sequences in this sample translate to the same CDR3. The CDR3 is CASSARQETPNSPLHF. The DNA of the CDR3 is TGTGCCAGCAGCGCAAGACAGGAGACTCCTAATTCACCCCTCCACTTT. V usage is TRBV7-8 and J usage is TRBJ1-6, with a possible D match to TRBD1 (6 bases). This CDR3 has 16 amino acids. Trimming removed 5 bases at V and 6 bases at J, with 17 bases between. The germline CDR1 and CDR2 sequences are SGHVS and FQNEAQ.

This clone was counted a few times. This chain connects TRBV4-1 to TRBJ1-2; D remains ambiguous. V dropped 3 bases and J dropped 9 bases, with 14 bases sitting between them. From germline, CDR1 is MGHRA and CDR2 YSYEKL. CDR3 size: 13 residues. CDR3 protein: CASSQATRNSYTF. The DNA of the CDR3 is TGCGCCAGCAGCCAGGCGACACGGAATAGCTACACCTTC.

The CDR3: CASSRPTGAHYEQYF. The CDR3 DNA reads TGTGCCAGCAGCCGACCCACAGGGGCCCACTACGAGCAGTACTTC. The V call is TRBV7-9, the J call TRBJ2-7, with 7 bases aligning to TRBD1. Germline CDR1 SEHNR, CDR2 FQNEAQ (reference sequence). The CDR3 runs to 15 residues. The V and J ends lost 5 bases and 3 bases, in that order; junction bases with no gene match: 10.